This paragraph covers one TCR beta chain sequence. Its target is not known. This record belongs to a study of graft-versus-host responses after intestinal transplantation. Study outcomes and limitations: There was an association between peak levels of circulating GvH clones and early post-transplant HvG declines.

Profiling relied on immunoSEQ multiplex PCR, and the TCRdb table lists in-frame clones only, not all of them. The sample includes about 98,000 clones, 86% of them seen just once. The CDR3 length is 14 residues. Trimming shortened V by 4 bases and J by 3 bases, and 12 bases separated the two germline ends. Germline V CDR1 and CDR2: KGHSH, LQKENI. The chain links TRBV18 to TRBJ1-1; D remains unclear. This sequence was found in a human patient who received an intestinal transplant, so some T cells may come from the graft donor. The sample was PBMCs, taken 255 days after intestinal transplant. The CDR3 nucleotides read TGTGCCAGCTCACTTATTCATGGGGACACTGAAGCTTTCTTT. Its translation: CASSLIHGDTEAFF.